A single sample gave rise to the 21 T cell receptor beta chains below, sequenced in a study of T cell repertoires in cytomegalovirus infection. For these TCRs, the target antigens are not known. TCRdb re-analysed the reads in MiXCR, keeping a single row per CDR3 protein. Among around 900,000 distinct CDR3 sequences listed, 30% to 40% were seen once. Sequencing was performed on cultured CD8+ T cells from PBMCs, taken from culture after CMV antigen stimulation. These receptors were collected from a human donor in good health (CMV status not recorded). Some clones in this sample may be carry-over from other donors' samples.

The V call is TRBV6-2 or TRBV6-3, the J call TRBJ2-3, with D perhaps being TRBD1 or TRBD2 (5 bases each). Looked up from germline, CDR1 is MNHEY and CDR2 is SVGEGT. V was trimmed by 5 bases and J by 4 bases, leaving 19 bases between them. This CDR3 spans 16 amino acids. CDR3 coding DNA: TGTGCCAGCAGTACCATTGAGGGACCGCGCCCAGATACGCAGTATTTT. Amino acid sequence: CASSTIEGPRPDTQYF.

The rearrangement uses TRBV6-1 and TRBJ1-1, with TRBD1 as a possible D gene (6 bases). The V and J ends lost 8 bases and 4 bases respectively, with 14 bases between them. In germline, CDR1 is MNHNS, CDR2 SASEGT. This CDR3 has 13 amino acids. DNA for the CDR3: TGTGCCAGCGTCTACAAGGGGGGCACTGAAGCTTTCTTT. Protein product: CASVYKGGTEAFF.

This clonotype turned up a few times. The V gene is TRBV7-9, the J gene TRBJ1-1; D gene ambiguous. V lost 2 bases and J 8 bases, leaving 12 bases between the germline ends. The CDR3 extends over 13 amino acids. Germline CDR1 is SEHNR and CDR2 is FQNEAQ (reference sequence). DNA of the CDR3: TGTGCCAGCAGCTTACCGGGAGTCCCCGAAGCTTTCTTT. Residues: CASSLPGVPEAFF.

J is TRBJ2-2 and V is TRBV3-1; weak D call: TRBD2 (5 bases). This CDR3 has 15 amino acids. CDR1 and CDR2 from the germline V gene are LGHDT and YNNKEL (reference sequence). Deletions cut 3 bases from V and 6 bases from J, with 14 bases between. CDR3 sequence: CASSHVMRGSGELFF. The CDR3 DNA is TGTGCCAGCAGCCACGTAATGAGAGGGTCCGGGGAGCTGTTTTTT.

This clonotype was found a few times. The V gene is TRBV11-2, the J gene TRBJ2-3; no firm D call. V was cut by 5 bases and J by 2 bases, with 14 bases left in between. The CDR3 is 15 residues long. CDR1 and CDR2 from the germline V gene are SGHAT and FQNNGV. The CDR3 is CASSLESRITDTQYF. The CDR3 DNA follows: TGTGCCAGCAGCCTGGAAAGTCGGATCACAGATACGCAGTATTTT.

The genes are TRBV4-1 and TRBJ2-7, with 10 bases lining up with TRBD1. This CDR3 spans 16 amino acids. After removal of 0 bases from V and 3 bases from J, the junction contained 5 bases not matched to a gene. Germline V gene lookup returns CDR1 MGHRA and CDR2 YSYEKL. The CDR3 loop reads CASSQDGTGEIYEQYF. CDR3 DNA sequence: TGCGCCAGCAGCCAAGACGGGACAGGGGAGATCTACGAGCAGTACTTC.

This clonotype was observed a single time. A much larger clone differs by one base, so this may be a read error. The chain uses TRBV7-2 and TRBJ2-3; TRBD2 is a possible D gene (5 bases). The CDR3 runs 14 residues. Germline loops: CDR1 SGHTA, CDR2 FQGNSA. The DNA of the CDR3 is TGTGCCAGCAGCATAGCCCCAAGCGGCGATACGCAGTATTTT. Translated, it gives CASSIAPSGDTQYF.

This clonotype was seen at least ten times. This rearrangement joins TRBV7-2 to TRBJ2-3; 8 bases align to TRBD2. Unmatched junction bases numbered 9, after V lost 2 bases and J lost 2 bases. CDR3 length equals 17 residues. Germline V gene sequence: CDR1 SGHTA, CDR2 FQGNSA. The CDR3 sequence is CASSLPGREPPTDTQYF. The CDR3 nucleotides read TGTGCCAGCAGCTTACCCGGGAGGGAACCCCCCACAGATACGCAGTATTTT.

This clonotype showed up many times. V is TRBV12-3 or TRBV12-4 and J is TRBJ1-1, with unresolved D. Trimming removed 1 base from V and 4 bases from J, with 13 bases in between. This CDR3 spans 15 amino acids. The CDR3 loop is CASSLVIGIPTEAFF. The CDR3 coding sequence is TGTGCCAGCAGTTTAGTTATAGGGATACCCACTGAAGCTTTCTTT.

The chain joins TRBV10-3 to TRBJ2-7, with 7 bases aligning to TRBD1. The CDR3 spans 15 residues. Germline V CDR1 and CDR2: ENHRY, SYGVKD. After removal of 6 bases from V and 5 bases from J, the junction contained 13 bases not matched to a gene. CDR3 amino acids: CAIRKGQVKVHEQYF. The CDR3 coding sequence is TGTGCCATCAGAAAAGGACAGGTTAAAGTCCACGAGCAGTACTTC.

This clonotype was counted ten times or more. The chain carries TRBV6-2 or TRBV6-3 and TRBJ2-7; D tentatively fits TRBD1 or TRBD2 (5 bases each). V gave up 1 base and J gave up 1 base, with 17 bases separating them. CDR1 is MNHEY and CDR2 is SVGEGT in the germline V gene. The CDR3 loop spans 17 amino acids. The CDR3: CASSYYPGPTTSYEQYV. CDR3 bases: TGTGCCAGCAGTTACTACCCGGGACCCACTACTTCCTACGAGCAGTACGTC.

This clonotype appeared many times. For the CDR3, the DNA is TGTGCCAGCAGCTTAGTCGGGGGGGCGGTTGAGCAGTTCTTC. Amino acid sequence: CASSLVGGAVEQFF. The chain carries TRBV7-2 and TRBJ2-1; the match to TRBD2 covers 8 bases. J gave up 9 bases and V 1 base, and 5 bases lay outside the gene matches. Looked up from germline, CDR1 is SGHTA and CDR2 is FQGNSA. There are 14 residues in the CDR3.

The rearrangement links TRBV14 to TRBJ2-1; TRBD2 aligns across 10 bases. This CDR3 is 16 amino acids long. CDR1 is SGHDN and CDR2 is FVKESK in the germline V gene. V lost 4 bases, J lost 4 bases, and 7 bases stayed unmatched. The CDR3 here is CASSPDERGGYNEQFF. DNA of the CDR3: TGTGCCAGCAGCCCCGACGAGCGGGGGGGATACAATGAGCAGTTCTTC.

This clonotype was counted once. The chain links TRBV6-1 to TRBJ1-4; D not resolved. Germline values: CDR1 MNHNS, CDR2 SASEGT. Trimming removed 6 bases from V and 3 bases from J, with 17 bases in between. There are 16 residues in the CDR3. CDR3 loop: CASSLTVPSSNEKLFF. CDR3 in DNA: TGTGCCAGCAGCCTAACCGTGCCCAGTTCTAATGAAAAACTGTTTTTT.

This clonotype was detected only a few times. The chain's CDR3 is CASSPRTSGEVETQYF. The CDR3 DNA is TGTGCCAGCAGTCCCCGGACTAGCGGGGAAGTGGAGACCCAGTACTTC. The chain couples TRBV6-5 to TRBJ2-5; 12 nucleotides agree with TRBD2. This CDR3 is built from 16 residues. The J segment lost 5 bases and the V segment lost 5 bases, leaving 9 bases of the junction unmatched. The germline V gene encodes CDR1 MNHEY and CDR2 SVGAGI.

The chain couples TRBV19 to TRBJ1-5; maybe TRBD1 (5 bases). V lost 3 bases, J lost 0 bases, and 18 bases lay in between. Germline values: CDR1 LNHDA, CDR2 SQIVND (reference sequence). The CDR3 has 18 amino acids. CDR3 in amino acids: CASSMVVGDIVSNQPQHF. Written as DNA, the CDR3 is TGTGCCAGTAGTATGGTGGTAGGGGATATTGTTAGCAATCAGCCCCAGCATTTT.

The rearrangement links TRBV6-5 to TRBJ2-1; no clear D gene. Germline V lookup: CDR1 MNHEY, CDR2 SVGAGI. V was shortened by 6 bases and J by 8 bases, with 8 bases between the two germline ends. The CDR3 loop spans 11 amino acids. The CDR3 is CASRVSDEQFF. The CDR3 DNA follows: TGTGCCAGCAGGGTGAGCGATGAGCAGTTCTTC.

This clonotype showed up just a few times. The chain has TRBV7-6 and TRBJ1-2, with 8 positions matching TRBD1. CDR1 is SGHVS, CDR2 FNYEAQ, per germline. This CDR3 is built from 16 residues. Losses at the gene ends were 6 bases for V and 4 bases for J; bases not matched to a gene: 13. CDR3 loop: CASSSTPDRDGYGYTF. The CDR3 region has the DNA TGTGCCAGCAGTTCAACTCCGGACAGGGACGGCTATGGCTACACCTTC.

The chain is built from TRBV4-3 and TRBJ2-2; D unresolved. The CDR3 runs 16 residues. Trimming removed 0 bases from V and 1 base from J, with 9 bases in between. Germline V CDR1 and CDR2: LGHNA, YSLEER. CDR3 amino acids: CASSQELRENTGELFF. The CDR3 DNA follows: TGCGCCAGCAGCCAAGAGCTCAGAGAGAACACCGGGGAGCTGTTTTTT.

In the case of this clonotype: The junction differs from germline at one of its ends, possibly a read error. This chain uses TRBV27 with TRBJ2-7, with 8 bases identical to TRBD2. Per germline, CDR1 MNHEY and CDR2 SMNVEV (reference sequence). CDR3 length: 14 residues. The chain's CDR3 is CVSSLGRGAYEQYF. CDR3 DNA sequence: TGTGTCAGCAGTTTGGGGCGGGGGGCCTACGAGCAGTACTTC.

This clonotype was counted at least ten times. The CDR3 nucleotides are TGTGCCAGCAGCCAAAACTGGGGTCGGGATGAGCAGTTCTTC. This sequence encodes CASSQNWGRDEQFF. The genes are TRBV7-2 and TRBJ2-1; unclear D gene. Germline loops: CDR1 SGHTA, CDR2 FQGNSA. The germline V and J ends were trimmed by 5 bases and 8 bases, with 16 bases remaining between them. CDR3 size: 14 residues.